Listed below are T cell receptor beta chains from one sample, sequenced in a study of monozygotic twins with inflammatory bowel disease. TCRdb re-called the 5' RACE reads and gives one entry per CDR3 protein, without DNA. The listing contains a few hundred thousand distinct CDR3 sequences. The sample was blood. Every receptor here comes from a human donor with ulcerative colitis or Crohn's disease, or a healthy co-twin of an affected twin (not recorded which). Each CDR3 is given with its conserved first and last residue.

J,V,CDR3
TRBJ2-5,TRBV5-1,CASSLGDLTHQYF
TRBJ1-5,TRBV6-5,CASSQQGNQPQHF
TRBJ2-1,TRBV5-1,CASSPGDYYNEQFF
TRBJ2-7,TRBV11-3,CASSFRTGYEQYF
TRBJ2-3,TRBV20-1,CSAVAGTSGGGSTDTQYF
TRBJ1-5,TRBV27,CASSPNDRSNQPQHF
TRBJ2-3,TRBV7-2,CASSLGAGAGTDTQYF
TRBJ1-5,TRBV5-5,CASSLAYRVNQPQHF
TRBJ1-5,TRBV12-3/TRBV12-4,CASSPRFRQPQHF
TRBJ2-2,TRBV5-6,CATRRTSGGAFPGELFF
TRBJ2-3,TRBV6-1,CASSDPGTSFDTQYF
TRBJ2-2,TRBV7-9,CASSPGTSNGELFF
TRBJ1-1,TRBV15,CATSRRGPSWTEAFF
TRBJ1-6,TRBV12-3/TRBV12-4,CASNAQGYNSPLHF
TRBJ2-1,TRBV13,CASSPKPGQGWNEQFF
TRBJ2-1,TRBV3-1,CASSQTSANNEQFF
TRBJ2-1,TRBV4-3,CASSQDLVTLQWNEQFF
TRBJ1-1,TRBV7-2,CASSFRQEGTEAFF
TRBJ1-1,TRBV11-2,CASSRAGTVNTEAFF
TRBJ1-1,TRBV28,CASSRVPRLNTEAFF
TRBJ2-3,TRBV7-6,CASSPFGVARTDTQYF
TRBJ1-6,TRBV19,CASSWDPGRNSPLHF
TRBJ1-5,TRBV20-1,CSAPPRDGQPQHF
TRBJ2-7,TRBV12-2,CASRCKYDRQYF
TRBJ2-3,TRBV20-1,CSARDMGPHNTDTQYF
TRBJ2-3,TRBV5-1,CASSLPLLAGGSTDTQYF
TRBJ2-1,TRBV7-2,CASSLGLGLNEQFF
TRBJ1-6,TRBV2,CASSEGVGDSPLHF
TRBJ1-2,TRBV5-1,CASSSHISPNYGYTF